This TCR beta chain originates from a study of long-term antiretroviral therapy in people with HIV. The CDR3 loop spans 14 amino acids. Trimming pared 5 bases from V and 3 bases from J, leaving 14 bases between. Germline assignment: CDR1 SGHTA and CDR2 FQGNSA. The assay, immunoSEQ v3.0, was run at survey level. Sequencing used immunoSEQ multiplex PCR; TCRdb keeps in-frame clones, though not all of them. The sample consists of around 25,000 clones, more than 75% of them appearing once. Here the sequenced sample was unsorted PBMCs, taken 4.4 years after starting antiretroviral therapy. This clonotype was sampled from a man in his thirties or forties with HIV. The chain employs TRBV7-2 and TRBJ2-7; D may be TRBD1 (6 bases). The CDR3 loop reads CASSPNRENYEQYF. CDR3 sequence (DNA): TGTGCCAGCAGCCCTAACAGGGAAAACTACGAGCAGTACTTC.